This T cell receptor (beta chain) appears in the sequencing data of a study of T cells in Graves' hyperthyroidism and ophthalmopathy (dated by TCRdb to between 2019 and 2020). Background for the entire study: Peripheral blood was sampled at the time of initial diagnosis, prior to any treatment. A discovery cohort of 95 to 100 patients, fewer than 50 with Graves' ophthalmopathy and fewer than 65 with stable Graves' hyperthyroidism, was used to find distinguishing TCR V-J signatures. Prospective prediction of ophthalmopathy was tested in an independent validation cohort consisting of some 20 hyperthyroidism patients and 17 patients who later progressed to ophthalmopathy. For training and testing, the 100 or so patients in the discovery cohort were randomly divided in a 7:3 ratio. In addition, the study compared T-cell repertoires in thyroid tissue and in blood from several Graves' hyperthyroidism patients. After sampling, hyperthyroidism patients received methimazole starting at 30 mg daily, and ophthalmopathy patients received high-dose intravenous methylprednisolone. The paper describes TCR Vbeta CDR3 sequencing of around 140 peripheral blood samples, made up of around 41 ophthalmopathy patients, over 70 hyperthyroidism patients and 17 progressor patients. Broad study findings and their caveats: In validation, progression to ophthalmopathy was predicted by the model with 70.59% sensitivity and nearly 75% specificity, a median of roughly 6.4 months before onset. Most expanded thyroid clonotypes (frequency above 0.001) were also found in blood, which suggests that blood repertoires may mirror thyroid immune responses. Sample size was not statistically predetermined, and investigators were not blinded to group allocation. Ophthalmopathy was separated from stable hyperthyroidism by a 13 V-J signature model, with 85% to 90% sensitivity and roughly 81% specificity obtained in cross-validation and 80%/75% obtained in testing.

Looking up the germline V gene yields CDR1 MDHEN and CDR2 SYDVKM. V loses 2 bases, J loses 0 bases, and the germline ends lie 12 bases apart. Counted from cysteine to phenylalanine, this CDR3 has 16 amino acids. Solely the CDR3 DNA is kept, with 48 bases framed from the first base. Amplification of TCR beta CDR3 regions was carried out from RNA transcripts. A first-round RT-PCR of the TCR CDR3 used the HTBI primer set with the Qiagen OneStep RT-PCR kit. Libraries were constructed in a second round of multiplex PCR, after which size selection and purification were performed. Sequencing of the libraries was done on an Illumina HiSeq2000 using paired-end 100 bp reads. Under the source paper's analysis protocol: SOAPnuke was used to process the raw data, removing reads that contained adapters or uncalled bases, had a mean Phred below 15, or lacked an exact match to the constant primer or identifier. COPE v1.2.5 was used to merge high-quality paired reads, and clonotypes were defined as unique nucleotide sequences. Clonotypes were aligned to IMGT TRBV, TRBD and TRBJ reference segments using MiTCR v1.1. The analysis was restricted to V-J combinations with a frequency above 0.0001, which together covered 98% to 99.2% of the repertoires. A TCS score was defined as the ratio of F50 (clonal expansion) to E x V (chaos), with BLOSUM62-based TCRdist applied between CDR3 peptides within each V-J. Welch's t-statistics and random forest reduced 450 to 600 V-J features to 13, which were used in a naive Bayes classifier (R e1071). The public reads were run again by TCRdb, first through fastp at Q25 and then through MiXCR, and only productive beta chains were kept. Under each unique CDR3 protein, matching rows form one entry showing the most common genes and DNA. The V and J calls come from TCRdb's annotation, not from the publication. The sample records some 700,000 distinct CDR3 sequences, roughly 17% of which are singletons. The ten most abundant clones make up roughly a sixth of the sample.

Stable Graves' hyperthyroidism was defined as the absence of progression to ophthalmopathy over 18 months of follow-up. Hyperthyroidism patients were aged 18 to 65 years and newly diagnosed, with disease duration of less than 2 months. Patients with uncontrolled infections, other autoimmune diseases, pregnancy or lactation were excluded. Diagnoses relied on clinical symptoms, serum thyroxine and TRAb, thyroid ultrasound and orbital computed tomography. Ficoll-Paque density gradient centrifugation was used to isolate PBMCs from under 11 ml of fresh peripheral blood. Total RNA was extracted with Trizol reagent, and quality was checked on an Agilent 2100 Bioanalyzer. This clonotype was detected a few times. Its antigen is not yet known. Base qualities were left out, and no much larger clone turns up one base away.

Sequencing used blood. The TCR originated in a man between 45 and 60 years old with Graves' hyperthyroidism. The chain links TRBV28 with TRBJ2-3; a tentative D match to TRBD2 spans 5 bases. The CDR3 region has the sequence CASSLGGGSSTDTQYF. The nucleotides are TGTGCCAGCAGTTTAGGAGGAGGTAGTAGCACAGATACGCAGTATTTT.